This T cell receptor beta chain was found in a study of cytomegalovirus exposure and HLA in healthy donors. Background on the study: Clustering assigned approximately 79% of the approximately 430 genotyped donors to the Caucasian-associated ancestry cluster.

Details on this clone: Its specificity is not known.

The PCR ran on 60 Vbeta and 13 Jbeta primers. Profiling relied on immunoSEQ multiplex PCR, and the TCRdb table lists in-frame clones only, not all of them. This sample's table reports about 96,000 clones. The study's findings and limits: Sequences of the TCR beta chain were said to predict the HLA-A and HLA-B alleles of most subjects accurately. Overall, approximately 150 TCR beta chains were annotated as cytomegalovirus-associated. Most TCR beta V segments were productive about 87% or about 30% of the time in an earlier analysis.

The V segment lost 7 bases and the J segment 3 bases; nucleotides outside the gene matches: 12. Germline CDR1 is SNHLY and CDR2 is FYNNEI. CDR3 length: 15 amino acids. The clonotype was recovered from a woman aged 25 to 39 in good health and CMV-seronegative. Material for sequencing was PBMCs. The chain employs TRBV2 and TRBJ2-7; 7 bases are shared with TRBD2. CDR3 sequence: CASKEGAGEFYEQYF. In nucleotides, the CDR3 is TGTGCCAGCAAGGAAGGGGCGGGAGAATTCTACGAGCAGTACTTC.